This T cell receptor beta chain was captured by sequencing in a study of OX40 agonist ivuxolimab in advanced cancers. Study background: From roughly 20 to 79 years was the age range, with a mean of approximately 63 years, and approximately 80% were male. Prior anti-PD-1, anti-PD-L1 or anti-CTLA-4 therapy was allowed; around 43% had some. Three patients, one with hepatocellular carcinoma and two with cutaneous melanoma, responded partially. Study outcomes and limitations: The antigen specificity of the peripheral T cells (those that were expanded) was not determined.

The table came from immunoSEQ multiplex PCR; TCRdb's copy has only in-frame clones and leaves some out. The sample comprises 26,000 or so clones, roughly 84% of which are singletons, and about a quarter rests with the top ten. V lost 6 bases and J lost 7, with 10 bases in between. This CDR3 comprises 13 residues. Germline V lookup: CDR1 MNHEY, CDR2 SVGAGI. On this clone itself: Its specificity is unknown.

This material consisted of CD4+ or CD8+ T cells sorted from blood, taken in a trial of the OX40 agonist ivuxolimab. This TCR came from an adult with an advanced solid tumor such as melanoma, head and neck, liver or kidney cancer. The chain has TRBV6-5 and TRBJ1-6; maybe TRBD1 (6 bases). The CDR3, as DNA: TGTGCCAGCAGCCGGGACAACAATTCACCCCTCCACTTT. Translating gives CASSRDNNSPLHF.